A selection of T cell receptor beta chains follows, all from one sample in a study of blood T cell repertoires in COVID-19. Here immunoSEQ multiplex PCR was the method, and the copy in TCRdb shows in-frame clones only, minus some. The table lists tens of thousands of clones, about nine tenths of them singletons. Sequenced: peripheral blood. All receptors derive from a man aged 55-75 years with acute or convalescent COVID-19. CDR3s include the opening cysteine and the closing phenylalanine or tryptophan. The D gene is left open where the match is weak. Part of the rows lack a size; the others show once, few, many or a class for expanded clones.

V	J	D	size	DNA	CDR3
TRBV7-8	TRBJ1-2	.	.	TGTGCCAGCAGCACAGGGACGGGTTATGGCTACACCTTC	CASSTGTGYGYTF
TRBV27	TRBJ1-1	.	once	TGTGCCAGCAGTTTACCATCTAACGGGGGCACTGAAGCTTTCTTT	CASSLPSNGGTEAFF
TRBV19	TRBJ1-1	TRBD1	once	TGTGCCAGTAGTGGGGGACAGGGGGCTGACACTGAAGCTTTCTTT	CASSGGQGADTEAFF
TRBV7-2	TRBJ2-1	.	.	TGTGCCAGCAGTCTTGCCAGCGGCTACAATGAGCAGTTCTTC	CASSLASGYNEQFF
TRBV18	TRBJ2-3	TRBD1	once	TGTGCCAGCTCACCGGACAGGGCAATCACAGATACGCAGTATTTT	CASSPDRAITDTQYF
TRBV11-3	TRBJ2-2	.	.	TGTGCCAGCAGCTTATCAGGGGTTAACACCGGGGAGCTGTTTTTT	CASSLSGVNTGELFF
TRBV19	TRBJ1-5	.	.	TGTGCCAGTAGTATAGATCTTGAAAGGGGACAGCCCCAGCATTTT	CASSIDLERGQPQHF
TRBV9	TRBJ2-1	TRBD2	.	TGTGCCAGCAGCGTCAGGACTAGCGGGGCCAATGAGCAGTTCTTC	CASSVRTSGANEQFF
TRBV24-1	TRBJ1-1	.	.	TGTGCCACCAGTGATTCCTGGAACACTGAAGCTTTCTTT	CATSDSWNTEAFF
TRBV28	TRBJ2-7	.	once	TGTGCCAGCAGCTCCCTTGGCAGACTAAGCTCCTACGAGCAGTACTTC	CASSSLGRLSSYEQYF
TRBV7-7	TRBJ2-1	TRBD2	.	TGTGCTAGCAGCCCACTCGACAGCGGGAGGGTTTTTTTTAGGTTCTTC	CASSPLDSGRVFFRFF
TRBV7-3	TRBJ2-7	.	.	TGTGCCAGCAGCTTGATACCCGGGGGTCCCTACGAGCAGTACTTC	CASSLIPGGPYEQYF
TRBV6-1	TRBJ1-4	.	.	TGTGCCAGCAGTGATCGACGGAGCATGGATAATGAAAAACTGTTTTTT	CASSDRRSMDNEKLFF
TRBV7-9	TRBJ1-1	.	.	TGTGCCAGCAGCCGCAGGGGTCCCCAGAACACTGAAGCTTTCTTT	CASSRRGPQNTEAFF
TRBV10-3	TRBJ2-3	TRBD2	.	TGTGCCATCAGGCGGGGGGCGAGCACAGATACGCAGTATTTT	CAIRRGASTDTQYF
TRBV11-3	TRBJ1-5	.	.	TGTGCCAGCAGCTCCTACCCAGCCCCTACAGGGCTCGGTCAGCCCCAGCATTTT	CASSSYPAPTGLGQPQHF
TRBV5-4	TRBJ2-7	TRBD2	.	TGTGCCAGCAGCTTCACTAGCGGGCTCCCCGAGCAGTACTTC	CASSFTSGLPEQYF
TRBV27	TRBJ1-6	.	.	TGTGCCAGCAGTCCACGACGGACAGTCAGTAATTCACCCCTCCACTTT	CASSPRRTVSNSPLHF
TRBV19	TRBJ1-5	.	.	TGTGCCAGTACCCCATTTGGAGGGGCCAACAATCAGCCCCAGCATTTT	CASTPFGGANNQPQHF
TRBV6-2/TRBV6-3	TRBJ2-3	.	.	TGTGCCAGCAGTTACTCAAAGGCAGGGCCTTCCACAGATACGCAGTATTTT	CASSYSKAGPSTDTQYF
TRBV28	TRBJ2-7	TRBD2	.	TGTGCCAGCAGACGTAGCGGGAGGACCAACTACGAGCAGTACTTC	CASRRSGRTNYEQYF
TRBV2	TRBJ2-7	.	.	TGTGCCAGCTCTAGAACGAGAAGCAACTACGAGCAGTACTTC	CASSRTRSNYEQYF
TRBV27	TRBJ1-2	.	.	TGTGCCAGCAGTCTCCTCCAGGGCCACTATGGCTACACCTTC	CASSLLQGHYGYTF
TRBV11-2	TRBJ2-7	TRBD2	.	TGTGCCAGCAGCTTTAGCGGGAGGGACTACGAGCAGTACTTC	CASSFSGRDYEQYF
TRBV5-1	TRBJ2-1	.	.	TGCGCCAGCAGTTTACAGGGAATCCCTAACAATGAGCAGTTCTTC	CASSLQGIPNNEQFF
TRBV5-6	TRBJ2-7	.	.	TGTGCCAGCAGCCCCCGGCGGCAGGGTTGGAAGGGCGAGCAGTACTTC	CASSPRRQGWKGEQYF
TRBV7-7	TRBJ2-3	TRBD2	.	TGTGCTAGCAGCCCGGGACTAGCGGGAGTAGGTACGCAGTATTTT	CASSPGLAGVGTQYF
TRBV7-6	TRBJ2-6	TRBD1	.	TGTGCCAGCAGCCCGGAGGGGACAGGGTTCTCTGGGGCCAACGTCCTGACTTTC	CASSPEGTGFSGANVLTF
TRBV3-1/TRBV3-2	TRBJ1-1	TRBD1	.	TGTGCCAGCAGCCAGAGAGACAGGGTGGGCACTGAAGCTTTCTTT	CASSQRDRVGTEAFF
TRBV20-1	TRBJ2-7	.	.	TGCAGTGCTAGAGAGTCGTACGAGCAGTACTTC	CSARESYEQYF
TRBV19	TRBJ2-1	TRBD2	.	TGTGCCAGTCGGACTAGCGGGAGGGCCTTTCGGGAGTTCTTC	CASRTSGRAFREFF
TRBV19	TRBJ1-2	.	few	TGTGCCAGCAGCGTGAACTATGGCTACACCTTC	CASSVNYGYTF
TRBV12-3/TRBV12-4	TRBJ2-7	.	.	TGTGCCAGCAGTTTTGATTGGGGGCAGGGGCGGTACTTC	CASSFDWGQGRYF
TRBV6-2/TRBV6-3	TRBJ2-7	TRBD2	.	TGTGCCAGCAGTTCCGGGACTAGCGGGAGAAACGAGCAGTACTTC	CASSSGTSGRNEQYF
TRBV25-1	TRBJ1-5	.	.	TGTGCCAGCAGTGAACAGGGGTGGAATAGCAATCAGCCCCAGCATTTT	CASSEQGWNSNQPQHF
TRBV6-5	TRBJ2-1	.	few	TGTGCCAGCAGCAGCCTCCAAGGGGAGTTCTTC	CASSSLQGEFF
TRBV9	TRBJ1-1	TRBD1	once	TGTGCCAGCAGCGTCTCGGGACAGGGAGCTGAAGCTTTCTTT	CASSVSGQGAEAFF
TRBV28	TRBJ1-2	TRBD1	.	TGTGCCAGCAGTCCGGACAGGGAGTATGGCTACACCTTC	CASSPDREYGYTF
TRBV6-2/TRBV6-3	TRBJ2-3	TRBD2	.	TGTGCCAGCAGCCAAACCGGGCTGAGCGGGGCTCACACAGATACGCAGTATTTT	CASSQTGLSGAHTDTQYF
TRBV5-1	TRBJ2-1	.	.	TGCGCCAGCAGCGGAGAGAGTCTCTATGAGCAGTTCTTC	CASSGESLYEQFF
TRBV9	TRBJ2-7	TRBD1	.	TGTGCCAGCAGCCCTCATCCGAGGACAGGGGGCATGGGGGAGCAGTACTTC	CASSPHPRTGGMGEQYF
TRBV3-1/TRBV3-2	TRBJ1-6	.	.	TGTGCCAGCAGCCTTCGGACGGGGAATTCACCCCTCCACTTT	CASSLRTGNSPLHF